The 22 T cell receptor beta chains listed next were all sequenced from one sample in a study of T cells in Graves' hyperthyroidism and ophthalmopathy. What was amplified from RNA transcripts were TCR beta CDR3 regions. HTBI primers were used for first-round RT-PCR of the TCR CDR3. MiXCR, applied by TCRdb to the multiplex PCR reads, yields one record per CDR3 protein. This sample yields approximately 600,000 distinct CDR3 sequences, of which around 15% are seen a single time; around 4% belongs to the top ten. Sequenced sample: blood. The receptors stem from a woman younger than 45 with Graves' hyperthyroidism.

The CDR3 region is CSVEDGTSGRDEQFF. CDR3 in DNA: TGCAGCGTTGAAGACGGGACTAGCGGGAGAGATGAGCAGTTCTTC. This chain uses TRBV29-1 with TRBJ2-1, with 14 bases matching TRBD2. There are 15 residues in the CDR3. Germline V CDR1 and CDR2: SQVTM, ANQGSEA. V trimming: 0 bases; J trimming: 8 bases; junction bases outside the gene matches: 3.

The rearrangement joins TRBV5-4 to TRBJ2-2; D might be TRBD1 or TRBD2, each matching 5 bases. Germline CDR1 is SGHNT and CDR2 is YYREEE (reference sequence). V lost 5 bases and J lost 3, with 11 bases in between. The CDR3 consists of 14 residues. The CDR3 here is CASSLGVDTGELFF. CDR3 DNA sequence: TGTGCCAGCAGTCTGGGGGTGGACACCGGGGAGCTGTTTTTT.

This clonotype was recorded many times. The rearrangement links TRBV13 to TRBJ2-1; 9 positions match TRBD1. Germline CDR1 PRHDT, CDR2 FYEKMQ (reference sequence). Germline trimming cut 5 bases from V and 7 bases from J; bases unmatched to any gene: 3. The CDR3 has 13 residues. For the CDR3, the DNA is TGTGCCAGCAGCATCGGACAGGGGAATGAGCAGTTCTTC. Amino acids: CASSIGQGNEQFF.

Ten or more counts support this clonotype. The J gene is TRBJ2-3, the V gene TRBV27; 12 bases fit TRBD2. Germline CDR1 MNHEY, CDR2 SMNVEV (reference sequence). This CDR3 region has 19 residues. V lost 2 bases and J lost 5; bases outside the gene matches: 14. CDR3 loop: CASSLRGNRASGREDTQYF. The CDR3 DNA reads as TGTGCCAGCAGTTTAAGGGGGAATCGGGCTAGCGGGAGGGAAGATACGCAGTATTTT.

To note about this clonotype: It may be a read error: a sequence one base away is much more abundant. V usage is TRBV20-1 and J usage is TRBJ2-7; perhaps TRBD2 as D (5 bases). Per germline, CDR1 DFQATT and CDR2 SNEGSKA (reference sequence). V lost 4 bases, J lost 0 bases, and 13 bases lay in between. The CDR3 runs to 14 residues. The CDR3 region has the DNA TGCAGTGCTATGGAGGACCCCCCCTCCTACGAGCAGTACTTC. Its protein is CSAMEDPPSYEQYF.

This clonotype has only a few counts. This sequence joins TRBV15 and TRBJ1-5, with unresolved D. With 1 base removed from V and 3 bases from J, the gap between germline ends came to 7 bases. The V gene's germline CDR1 is LNHNV and CDR2 YYDKDF (reference sequence). This CDR3 has 14 amino acids. This CDR3 reads CATSRGENNQPQHF. The CDR3 coding sequence is TGTGCCACCAGCAGAGGGGAAAACAATCAGCCCCAGCATTTT.

The rearrangement links TRBV7-9 to TRBJ1-5; 10 bases match TRBD1. The ends lost 5 bases at V and 5 bases at J; junction bases unmatched: 6. This CDR3 spans 15 amino acids. From germline, CDR1 is SEHNR and CDR2 FQNEAQ (reference sequence). This CDR3 reads CASSSEGTGDQPQHF. The CDR3, as DNA: TGTGCCAGCAGCAGCGAGGGGACAGGGGATCAGCCCCAGCATTTT.

Ten or more counts support this clonotype. The V and J genes are TRBV20-1 and TRBJ2-7; D is ambiguous. V was pared by 5 bases and J by 6 bases, with 11 bases between. Per germline, CDR1 DFQATT and CDR2 SNEGSKA (reference sequence). This CDR3 is built from 11 residues. DNA of the CDR3: TGCAGTGCTCCTACTCGGGCCGAGCAGTACTTC. This gives the protein CSAPTRAEQYF.

There are a few counts of this clonotype. The V call is TRBV5-1, the J call TRBJ1-3, with D unresolved. This CDR3 is built from 15 residues. V gave up 0 bases and J gave up 0 bases, with 7 bases separating them. Germline CDR1 SGHRS, CDR2 YFSETQ. The CDR3, as DNA: TGCGCCAGCAGCTTGGGAGACCTCTCTGGAAACACCATATATTTT. Its translation: CASSLGDLSGNTIYF.

This chain connects TRBV30 to TRBJ1-6; D remains unclear. CDR1 is GTSNPN, CDR2 SVGIG, per germline (reference sequence). This CDR3 spans 13 amino acids. V lost 7 bases and J 14 bases, leaving 21 bases between the germline ends. The CDR3 bases are TGTGCCTCCGAGGACGGACTAATTCGAACCCTCCACTTT. It is translated as CASEDGLIRTLHF.

This clonotype has just a few counts. The V and J genes are TRBV6-1 and TRBJ1-2; 10 bases line up with TRBD1. Germline CDR1 reads MNHNS; CDR2 reads SASEGT. V lost 6 bases and J lost 4; bases outside the gene matches: 8. This CDR3 is built from 15 residues. Written as DNA, the CDR3 is TGTGCCAGCAGGTCGCGGGACAGGGGTAGCTATGGCTACACCTTC. It translates to CASRSRDRGSYGYTF.

This clonotype was seen once. The V and J genes are TRBV5-1 and TRBJ2-1, with 8 bases lining up with TRBD2. CDR1 and CDR2 from the germline V gene are SGHRS and YFSETQ. V was clipped by 2 bases and J by 5 bases; unmatched bases: 6. The CDR3 is 15 amino acids. Here the CDR3 reads CASSLLAASNNEQFF. The CDR3 bases are TGCGCCAGCAGCTTACTAGCGGCCTCAAACAATGAGCAGTTCTTC.

The chain has TRBV28 and TRBJ2-1, with 7 nucleotides matching TRBD2. V was clipped by 7 bases and J by 9 bases; unmatched bases: 15. CDR3 size: 15 residues. Germline V gives CDR1 MDHEN, CDR2 SYDVKM. This CDR3 reads CASTPGEREVGEQFF. In nucleotides, the CDR3 is TGTGCCAGCACTCCCGGGGAACGGGAGGTCGGTGAGCAGTTCTTC. Full variable domain (remainder filled in from reference TRBV28 and TRBJ2-1): DVKVTQSSRYLVKRTGEKVFLECVQDMDHENMFWYRQDPGLGLRLIYFSYDVKMKEKGDIPEGYSVSREKKERFSLILESASTNQTSMYLCASTPGEREVGEQFFGPGTRLTVL.

This clonotype was found many times. This chain connects TRBV18 to TRBJ2-3; TRBD1 is a possible D gene (6 bases). The CDR3 extends over 16 amino acids. V was pared by 0 bases and J by 4 bases, with 14 bases between. CDR1 and CDR2 (germline): KGHSH, LQKENI. CDR3 amino acids: CASSPPTGRLADTQYF. CDR3 sequence (DNA): TGTGCCAGCTCACCACCGACAGGTCGATTGGCAGATACGCAGTATTTT.

The chain employs TRBV30 and TRBJ2-2; D is uncertain. CDR3 length: 14 residues. The germline V gene encodes CDR1 GTSNPN and CDR2 SVGIG (reference sequence). The V gene lost 0 bases and the J gene lost 6 bases, with 11 bases spanning the gap. CDR3 region: CAWSVWGISGELFF. In DNA form, the CDR3 reads TGTGCCTGGAGTGTATGGGGTATTTCCGGGGAGCTGTTTTTT.

This sequence joins TRBV28 and TRBJ2-5; 7 bases align to TRBD2. V gave up 6 bases and J gave up 2 bases; unmatched junction bases: 6. CDR3 length: 14 residues. Germline lookup yields CDR1 MDHEN and CDR2 SYDVKM. The CDR3 reads CASSGIGGQETQYF. DNA for the CDR3: TGTGCCAGCAGCGGAATCGGGGGGCAAGAGACCCAGTACTTC.

Comments on this clonotype: Since a much larger clone is just one base distant, this may be a read error. The genes are TRBV2 and TRBJ2-7; D unresolved. V lost 7 bases to trimming and J lost 1 base, with 14 bases between them. This CDR3 comprises 14 residues. Germline CDR1 and CDR2: SNHLY and FYNNEI. CDR3 amino acids: CASTDDTLSYEQYF. CDR3 in DNA: TGTGCCAGCACTGACGACACTCTATCCTACGAGCAGTACTTC.

The chain couples TRBV18 to TRBJ1-1; D gene ambiguous. CDR3 length: 15 amino acids. Deletions cut 4 bases from V and 1 base from J, with 13 bases between. CDR1 KGHSH and CDR2 LQKENI come from the germline V gene. CDR3 in DNA: TGTGCCAGCTCACAATTTGACGGCAGGAACACTGAAGCTTTCTTT. Encoded protein: CASSQFDGRNTEAFF.

V gene TRBV30 combines with J gene TRBJ2-7, with D unresolved. This CDR3 has 14 amino acids. Germline V gene lookup returns CDR1 GTSNPN and CDR2 SVGIG (reference sequence). The ends were cut back, 3 bases at V and 3 bases at J, with 15 bases in the middle. The CDR3 nucleotides are TGTGCCTGGAGCATGCAGGCGACCGGCTACGAGCAGTACTTC. Translated: CAWSMQATGYEQYF.

This clonotype occurred many times. The chain recombines TRBV18 with TRBJ1-1; D is ambiguous. V was pared by 3 bases and J by 0 bases, with 8 bases between. The CDR3 runs 14 residues. Per germline, CDR1 KGHSH and CDR2 LQKENI. The CDR3 sequence: CASSPSVLNTEAFF. For the CDR3, the DNA is TGTGCCAGCTCACCGTCGGTACTGAACACTGAAGCTTTCTTT.

The gene calls are TRBV9 and TRBJ2-3; no clear D gene. This CDR3 region has 14 residues. The V gene's germline CDR1 is SGDLS and CDR2 YYNGEE. V shed 0 bases and J shed 3 bases, with 8 bases lying between them. The CDR3 DNA follows: TGTGCCAGCAGCGTAGTGGACGCAACAGATACGCAGTATTTT. This codes for CASSVVDATDTQYF.

Ten or more counts support this clonotype. V usage is TRBV6-2 or TRBV6-3 and J usage is TRBJ2-2, with D tentatively TRBD2 (5 bases). The CDR3 covers 15 residues. In germline, CDR1 is MNHEY, CDR2 SVGEGT. V lost 2 bases, J lost 4 bases, and 11 bases lay in between. The CDR3 coding sequence is TGTGCCAGCAGTTACGAGGGATCGGGCACCGGGGAGCTGTTTTTT. Translation gives CASSYEGSGTGELFF.